This TCR beta chain originates from a study of identical twins. Unmatched junction bases numbered 3, after V lost 2 bases and J lost 5 bases. The CDR3 contains 14 residues. Germline-derived CDR1 and CDR2 are MNHEY and SVGEGT. One entry per CDR3 protein, called by TCRdb with MiXCR from the 5' RACE reads. The sample lists some 240,000 distinct CDR3 sequences; around 8.3% were seen once. These data were likewise used in another study, on yellow fever vaccine responses in identical twins.

Material: CD8+ T cells sorted from blood. V usage is TRBV6-2 or TRBV6-3 and J usage is TRBJ2-3, with 8 bases lining up with TRBD1. The sequence was collected from a woman between 18 and 29 years old in good health. The CDR3 is CASSYGGTGDTQYF. The DNA of the CDR3 is TGTGCCAGCAGTTACGGCGGGACAGGAGATACGCAGTATTTT.